Below are 11 T cell receptor beta chains sequenced from a single sample in a study of blood T cell repertoires in COVID-19. Sequenced by immunoSEQ multiplex PCR; TCRdb stores in-frame clones only, minus some. The table has approximately 200,000 clones, roughly four fifths seen once; the top ten hold 12%. The specimen sequenced was PBMCs or T cells enriched from blood (not recorded which). The receptor source for this set is a man aged 40-49 years who had recovered from COVID-19.

This chain joins TRBV24-1 and TRBJ1-1; tentative D call: TRBD1 (5 bases). This CDR3 has 15 residues. Trimming took off 0 bases at V and 1 base at J, with 8 bases between the two ends. Germline CDR1 and CDR2: KGHDR and SFDVKD. CDR3 DNA: TGTGCCACCAGTGATTTGCACAGGTGGAACACTGAAGCTTTCTTT. Translation gives CATSDLHRWNTEAFF.

V gene TRBV24-1 combines with J gene TRBJ1-5; 7 nucleotides agree with TRBD1. CDR3 length: 19 amino acids. Germline V gene data show CDR1 as KGHDR and CDR2 as SFDVKD. With 5 bases clipped from V and 0 bases from J, the junction kept 15 bases outside the gene matches. This chain's CDR3 is CATSAARDSLPGSNQPQHF. The CDR3 coding sequence is TGTGCCACCAGTGCCGCCCGGGACAGTCTCCCCGGTAGCAATCAGCCCCAGCATTTT.

The genes are TRBV9 and TRBJ1-2; D is unclear. V lost 4 bases, J lost 9 bases, and 25 bases lay in between. The length of the CDR3 is 16 residues. CDR1 and CDR2 (germline): SGDLS, YYNGEE. CDR3: CASSPSHGQATNRYTF. The CDR3 bases are TGTGCCAGCAGCCCTTCACACGGGCAGGCGACTAATCGCTACACCTTC.

The chain couples TRBV19 to TRBJ2-3; D ambiguous. CDR3 length: 14 amino acids. With 0 bases removed from V and 2 bases from J, the gap between germline ends came to 6 bases. Looked up from germline, CDR1 is LNHDA and CDR2 is SQIVND (reference sequence). This chain's CDR3 is CASSIDTATDTQYF. The DNA of the CDR3 is TGTGCCAGTAGTATAGATACAGCCACAGATACGCAGTATTTT.

The DNA of the CDR3 is TGCGCCAGCAGCTTGGATGTTTCTTACGAGCAGTACTTC. This sequence encodes CASSLDVSYEQYF. The chain carries TRBV5-1 and TRBJ2-7, with D uncertain. Trimming cost V 0 bases and J 4 bases, with 8 bases left between them. Germline CDR1 SGHRS, CDR2 YFSETQ. There are 13 residues in the CDR3.

The chain recombines TRBV11-3 with TRBJ2-3; TRBD2 matches at 12 bases. The V gene's germline CDR1 is SGHNT and CDR2 YENEEA. CDR3 length: 15 amino acids. After removal of 5 bases from V and 3 bases from J, the junction contained 3 bases not matched to a gene. DNA of the CDR3: TGTGCCAGCAGCCCGACTAGCGGGGGAACAGATACGCAGTATTTT. It translates to CASSPTSGGTDTQYF. The full variable domain, with the rest looked up from reference TRBV11-3 and TRBJ2-3, is EAGVVQSPRYKIIEKKQPVAFWCNPISGHNTLYWYLQNLGQGPELLIRYENEEAVDDSQLPKDRFSAERLKGVDSTLKIQPAELGDSAVYLCASSPTSGGTDTQYFGPGTRLTVL.

J is TRBJ1-1 and V is TRBV7-9; D is undetermined. The germline V gene encodes CDR1 SEHNR and CDR2 FQNEAQ (reference sequence). The CDR3 loop spans 15 amino acids. V was cut by 5 bases and J by 4 bases, with 17 bases left in between. The CDR3: CASSLPSGVRTEAFF. The CDR3 DNA follows: TGTGCCAGCAGCCTCCCTAGCGGGGTCCGCACTGAAGCTTTCTTT.

The chain employs TRBV15 and TRBJ1-2; TRBD1 aligns across 7 bases. The CDR3 has 14 residues. CDR1 and CDR2 (germline): LNHNV, YYDKDF (reference sequence). V shed 1 base and J 6 bases; nucleotides not matched to a gene: 5. DNA of the CDR3: TGTGCCACCAGCAGAGCTTTTGGACAGGATGGCTACACCTTC. It codes for CATSRAFGQDGYTF.

This clone was observed once. The CDR3 bases are TGTGCCAGCAGCCAATACAATAATCAGCCCCAGCATTTT. Its translation is CASSQYNNQPQHF. This sequence joins TRBV3-1 (or the pseudogene TRBV3-2) and TRBJ1-5; D ambiguous. The germline V gene encodes CDR1 LGHDT and CDR2 YNNKEL (reference sequence). The CDR3 runs 13 residues. Trimming cost V 2 bases and J 4 bases, with 6 bases left between them.

This chain joins TRBV7-9 and TRBJ1-2; weak D call: TRBD1 (6 bases). Germline lookup yields CDR1 SEHNR and CDR2 FQNEAQ (reference sequence). V shed 3 bases and J shed 5 bases, with 13 bases lying between them. This CDR3 has 14 residues. CDR3 sequence: CASSFRDTTYGYTF. The CDR3 bases are TGTGCCAGCAGCTTCCGGGACACCACTTATGGCTACACCTTC.

The chain combines TRBV19 with TRBJ1-5, with D hard to call. The germline V and J ends were trimmed by 8 bases and 4 bases, with 9 bases remaining between them. Germline V lookup: CDR1 LNHDA, CDR2 SQIVND (reference sequence). This CDR3 spans 12 amino acids. The CDR3 is CASRSPNQPQHF. CDR3 nucleotide sequence: TGTGCCAGTCGGTCCCCGAATCAGCCCCAGCATTTT. The full variable domain, with the rest looked up from reference TRBV19 and TRBJ1-5, is DGGITQSPKYLFRKEGQNVTLSCEQNLNHDAMYWYRQDPGQGLRLIYYSQIVNDFQKGDIAEGYSVSREKKESFPLTVTSAQKNPTAFYLCASRSPNQPQHFGDGTRLSIL.